This entry features one T cell receptor beta chain sequence. The antigen is undetermined. Sequencing was performed with immunoSEQ multiplex PCR; in TCRdb, only in-frame clones are kept and a portion is missing. In the table there are fewer than 15,000 clones, roughly 60% of which are singletons. The sample is drawn from a study of CD4+ T cells in melanoma. Study outcomes and limitations: A reported correlation linked neoantigen-specific CD4+ T cells to CD8+, macrophage and B cell function.

The germline V gene encodes CDR1 MNHEY and CDR2 SVGAGI. Between the trimmed V and J ends, which lost 10 bases and 4 bases, there was a span of 13 bases. The CDR3 length is 12 residues. This sequence originates from a human donor with melanoma. The V gene is TRBV6-5, the J gene TRBJ1-2, with D hard to call. The sequenced sample was cells from a culture (not recorded whether cultured in vitro). The CDR3 here is CATSRAGYGYTF. Written as DNA, the CDR3 is TGTGCCACCTCCCGCGCAGGCTATGGCTACACCTTC.